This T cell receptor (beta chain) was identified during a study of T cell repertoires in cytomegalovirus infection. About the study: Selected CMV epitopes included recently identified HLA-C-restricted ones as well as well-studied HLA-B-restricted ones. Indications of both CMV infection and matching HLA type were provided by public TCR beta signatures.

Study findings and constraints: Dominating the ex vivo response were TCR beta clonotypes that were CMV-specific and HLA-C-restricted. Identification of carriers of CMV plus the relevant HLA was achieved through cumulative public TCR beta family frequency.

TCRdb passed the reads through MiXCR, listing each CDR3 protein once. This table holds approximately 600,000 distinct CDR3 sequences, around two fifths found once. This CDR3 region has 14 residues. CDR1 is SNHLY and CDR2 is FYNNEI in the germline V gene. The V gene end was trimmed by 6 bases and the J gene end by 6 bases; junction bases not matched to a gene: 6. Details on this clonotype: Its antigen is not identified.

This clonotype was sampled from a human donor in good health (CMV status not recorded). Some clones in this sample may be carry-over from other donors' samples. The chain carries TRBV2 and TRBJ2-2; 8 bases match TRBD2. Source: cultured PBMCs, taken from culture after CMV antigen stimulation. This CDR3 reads CASRQRESAGELFF. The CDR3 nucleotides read TGTGCCAGCAGGCAGCGGGAGTCGGCCGGGGAGCTGTTTTTT.